This T cell receptor beta chain was documented in a study of CD8 T cells in Susac syndrome. The RNA, about 0.5 to 1 ug, was put through reverse transcription using random hexamers. Amplification of TCR beta CDR3 used immunoSEQ multiplex PCR across 54 Vbeta and 13 Jbeta. TCRdb recomputed calls from the immunoSEQ multiplex PCR reads with MiXCR, one row per CDR3 protein. The sample comprises around 77,000 distinct CDR3 sequences, around 96% of which are singletons, and 0.085% to 0.14% rests with the top ten. TCR beta sequencing was performed on blood CD8+ and CD4+ T cells. Each multiple sclerosis control was a treatment-naive patient with relapsing-remitting disease that was either stable or active. CDR1 and CDR2 from the germline V gene are LNHDA and SQIVND (reference sequence). V was shortened by 5 bases and J by 0 bases, with 8 bases between the two germline ends. This CDR3 has 13 residues. This clonotype was recorded once. What it binds is unknown.

Study-wide findings and caveats: The study acknowledged a relatively small number of individuals in its TCR sequencing and HLA analysis.

The chain links TRBV19 to TRBJ2-7; a weak D match, TRBD2 (5 bases). This sequence originates from a human donor with multiple sclerosis. Sequencing was done on a sample of CD4+ T cells from PBMCs. The CDR3 sequence is CASSLAPSYEQYF. The CDR3 coding sequence is TGTGCCAGTAGTCTAGCACCCTCCTACGAGCAGTACTTC.